Included here is one T cell receptor (beta chain) sequence, with context. The CDR3 runs 14 residues. V was clipped by 4 bases and J by 1 base; unmatched bases: 4. Per germline, CDR1 SGHNT and CDR2 YYREEE (reference sequence). These data come from a study of low-dose radiotherapy and immunotherapy resistance in tumors. Alpha- and beta-chain coverage of first-strand cDNA came from TRAV- and TRBV-specific primers. TCRs were amplified for 15 to 25 PCR cycles with a constant-region primer and V-primer adapter. TCRdb called the reads again in MiXCR, with one record for every CDR3 protein. There are 12,000 to 15,000 distinct CDR3 sequences in the sample; about 70% occur only once, and 4.5% to 5% lies in the top ten.

The chain links TRBV5-4 to TRBJ2-7; 8 bases align to TRBD1. The clonotype comes from a human donor with advanced metastatic prostate, ovarian, gallbladder or colorectal cancer (not recorded which). This table probably holds off-target reads from a library built for another chain. The CDR3 nucleotides are TGTGCCAGCAGCCCAGGACAGGGTTCCTACGAGCAGTACTTC. Translation: CASSPGQGSYEQYF. Full variable domain (remainder filled in from reference TRBV5-4 and TRBJ2-7): ETGVTQSPTHLIKTRGQQVTLRCSSQSGHNTVSWYQQALGQGPQFIFQYYREEENGRGNFPPRFSGLQFPNYSSELNVNALELDDSALYLCASSPGQGSYEQYFGPGTRLTVT.